This T cell receptor beta chain was identified in a study of early T cells in non-severe SARS-CoV-2 infection. Study information: Chains from this unsorted whole-blood bulk RNA could not be paired. General observations from the study: In VDJdb matching, anti-spike CD8 responses were favored while private and CD4 specificities went missing.

With regard to this clonotype: Antigen: not known.

V shed 0 bases and J shed 9 bases, with 9 bases lying between them. Looked up from germline, CDR1 is SGHAT and CDR2 is FQNNGV. The CDR3 totals 14 residues. Unique molecular identifier tags were affixed to discrete cDNA molecules. MiXCR, run by TCRdb on the 5' RACE reads, gives a single entry per CDR3 protein. The top ten clones hold roughly 4.3% of a sample with 35,000 to 50,000 distinct CDR3 sequences, around 7% of them seen once. The clonotype comes from an adult who was a healthcare worker with PCR-confirmed SARS-CoV-2 infection or an uninfected control (not recorded which). This chain links TRBV11-2 with TRBJ1-6; D is ambiguous. Sequencing was done on a sample of whole blood. DNA of the CDR3: TGTGCCAGCAGCTTAGATCGTCTCAGTTCACCCCTCCACTTT. Its protein is CASSLDRLSSPLHF.